These 6 T cell receptor beta chains came from one sample sequenced in a study of cytomegalovirus exposure and HLA in healthy donors. Vbeta (60) and Jbeta (13) primers were used in the PCR. Assay: immunoSEQ multiplex PCR; the TCRdb copy retains only in-frame clones and omits some. Here the sample spans about 180,000 clones, 79% being singletons. Sequencing used PBMCs. The receptors were gathered from a woman aged 40 to 55 in good health and CMV-seronegative.

This chain connects TRBV10-3 to TRBJ2-3; 10 bases align to TRBD2. This CDR3 has 16 amino acids. Germline V CDR1 and CDR2: ENHRY, SYGVKD. Trimming at V came to 5 bases and at J to 3 bases, leaving 8 bases not matched to a gene. CDR3 DNA sequence: TGTGCCATCAGTAGAAGCGGGGGGGCTGGAACAGATACGCAGTATTTT. Its translation is CAISRSGGAGTDTQYF.

The V and J genes are TRBV11-2 and TRBJ1-4; 8 bases fit TRBD1. Germline V gene data show CDR1 as SGHAT and CDR2 as FQNNGV. The CDR3 covers 15 residues. Germline trimming cut 5 bases from V and 7 bases from J; bases unmatched to any gene: 9. The CDR3 sequence is CASSQDRARGEKLFF. The CDR3 nucleotides are TGTGCCAGCAGCCAGGACAGGGCGCGGGGTGAAAAACTGTTTTTT.

The genes are TRBV5-4 and TRBJ2-7, with D perhaps matching TRBD1 (6 bases). Germline V gene data show CDR1 as SGHNT and CDR2 as YYREEE (reference sequence). V lost 4 bases, J lost 2 bases, and 13 bases lay in between. The CDR3 is 14 residues long. The CDR3 DNA reads as TGTGCCAGCAGCCCGGCAGGGGCGACCTACGAGCAGTACTTC. It yields the protein CASSPAGATYEQYF.

The table lists this clone with a few counts. The J gene is TRBJ2-2, the V gene TRBV15; no definite D call. The V end was cut by 0 bases, the J end by 4 bases, with 9 bases between. Per the germline V gene, CDR1 is LNHNV and CDR2 is YYDKDF (reference sequence). The CDR3 is made up of 15 amino acids. The CDR3 region has the DNA TGTGCCACCAGCAGAGATCAGTCGTTCACCGGGGAGCTGTTTTTT. Its translation: CATSRDQSFTGELFF.

V gene TRBV7-2 combines with J gene TRBJ2-5; 9 nucleotides agree with TRBD2. The germline V gene has CDR1 SGHTA and CDR2 FQGNSA. The CDR3 has 15 residues. V dropped 4 bases and J dropped 2; count of bases not matched to a gene: 5. CDR3 DNA sequence: TGTGCCAGCAGCTACGGTAGCGGGAGACAAGAGACCCAGTACTTC. Amino acid sequence: CASSYGSGRQETQYF.

The chain couples TRBV10-1 to TRBJ1-2; TRBD1 might be the D (6 bases). CDR3 length: 13 amino acids. V lost 3 bases and J lost 13, with 18 bases in between. Germline assignment: CDR1 WNHNN and CDR2 SYGVQD (reference sequence). CDR3 protein: CASSESLFRGRTF. The CDR3 region has the DNA TGCGCCAGCAGTGAATCTCTCTTCAGGGGCCGCACCTTC.